The 21 T cell receptor beta chains below were found in one sample sequenced in a study of T cells after yellow fever vaccination. MiXCR was run by TCRdb on the 5' RACE reads, yielding one entry per CDR3 protein. The sample yields approximately 550,000 distinct CDR3 sequences, about 19% seen once. The starting material was PBMCs, obtained 15 days after the yellow fever booster vaccination. Every receptor here comes from a man younger than 45 who received the YFV17D yellow fever vaccine.

This clonotype occurred a few times. The CDR3 is CASSPRGLEQYF. CDR3 DNA sequence: TGTGCCAGCTCCCCAAGGGGTCTCGAGCAGTACTTC. The gene calls are TRBV18 and TRBJ2-7; D might be TRBD1 (5 bases). The CDR3 is 12 amino acids. CDR1 is KGHSH, CDR2 LQKENI, per germline. V lost 6 bases and J 6 bases, leaving 12 bases between the germline ends.

The CDR3 sequence: CASRSEPGGGGELFF. As DNA, the CDR3 is TGTGCCAGCAGGTCGGAGCCGGGAGGAGGCGGGGAGCTGTTTTTT. The genes are TRBV5-5 and TRBJ2-2; TRBD2 matches at 7 bases. The CDR3 has 15 amino acids. V gave up 5 bases and J gave up 7 bases; unmatched junction bases: 11. CDR1 is SGHKS, CDR2 YYEKEE, per germline (reference sequence).

This clonotype was found a few times. The V and J genes are TRBV18 and TRBJ2-1; 7 nucleotides agree with TRBD2. Trimming took 3 bases from V and 9 from J; bases not matched to a gene: 11. The CDR3 extends over 15 amino acids. Per the germline V gene, CDR1 is KGHSH and CDR2 is LQKENI. The CDR3 nucleotides read TGTGCCAGCTCACCCCAAGCGGGAAGCTGGGGTGAGCAGTTCTTC. This translates into CASSPQAGSWGEQFF.

The gene calls are TRBV24-1 and TRBJ2-1, with TRBD2 matching 7 bases. The V segment lost 4 bases and the J segment 0 bases; nucleotides outside the gene matches: 8. The CDR3 totals 17 residues. Germline CDR1 reads KGHDR; CDR2 reads SFDVKD. The chain's CDR3 is CATSDDRDYLSYNEQFF. The CDR3, as DNA: TGTGCCACCAGTGACGACCGGGACTATCTCTCCTACAATGAGCAGTTCTTC.

In its sample, this clonotype was seen a few times. The V gene is TRBV18, the J gene TRBJ2-3; D uncertain. CDR1 is KGHSH, CDR2 LQKENI, per germline. The V end lost 3 bases, the J end lost 2 bases, and 12 bases lay between the germline ends. The CDR3 spans 15 residues. The CDR3 DNA follows: TGTGCCAGCTCACCCACTACAACGACCACAGATACGCAGTATTTT. Its translation is CASSPTTTTTDTQYF.

J is TRBJ1-5 and V is TRBV20-1; possibly TRBD1 for D (5 bases). The germline V gene encodes CDR1 DFQATT and CDR2 SNEGSKA (reference sequence). CDR3 length equals 13 residues. V gave up 3 bases and J gave up 4 bases, with 10 bases separating them. This CDR3 is CSASVQGNQPQHF. CDR3 nucleotides: TGCAGTGCTAGCGTTCAGGGAAATCAGCCCCAGCATTTT.

The gene calls are TRBV6-1 and TRBJ1-6, with D maybe TRBD1 (5 bases). Germline-derived CDR1 and CDR2 are MNHNS and SASEGT. There are 14 residues in the CDR3. Between the trimmed V and J ends, which lost 5 bases and 9 bases, there was a span of 14 bases. The CDR3 is CASSPGLTGSPLHF. The DNA for the CDR3 is TGTGCCAGCAGTCCAGGTCTCACAGGTTCACCCCTCCACTTT.

V gene TRBV6-1 combines with J gene TRBJ2-1; D ambiguous. Looked up from germline, CDR1 is MNHNS and CDR2 is SASEGT. CDR3 length: 15 amino acids. V lost 8 bases, J lost 1 base, and 15 bases lay in between. In DNA form, the CDR3 reads TGTGCCAGCCCTAGTACGGGTCAGTCCTACAATGAGCAGTTCTTC. Residues: CASPSTGQSYNEQFF.

This clonotype was counted only a few times. The V call is TRBV20-1, the J call TRBJ2-1; the match to TRBD1 covers 8 bases. Germline CDR1 DFQATT, CDR2 SNEGSKA (reference sequence). The ends lost 1 base at V and 7 bases at J; junction bases unmatched: 3. This CDR3 comprises 13 residues. CDR3 loop: CSARGDRGNEQFF. DNA of the CDR3: TGCAGTGCTAGAGGCGACAGGGGTAATGAGCAGTTCTTC.

This clonotype was seen at least ten times. The chain joins TRBV5-1 to TRBJ2-1, with D possibly matching TRBD2 (5 bases). The CDR3 is made up of 15 amino acids. Trimming removed 2 bases from V and 0 bases from J, with 9 bases in between. CDR1 and CDR2 (germline): SGHRS, YFSETQ. The CDR3 nucleotides are TGCGCCAGCAGCTTAGCGGCGCTCTCCTACAATGAGCAGTTCTTC. The encoded protein is CASSLAALSYNEQFF.

This clonotype was counted between two and nine times. The V call is TRBV29-1, the J call TRBJ2-5; no definite D call. Trimming pared 4 bases from V and 0 bases from J, leaving 12 bases between. CDR1 is SQVTM and CDR2 is ANQGSEA in the germline V gene. CDR3 length: 14 amino acids. CDR3 region: CSVGFRVHQETQYF. CDR3 in DNA: TGCAGCGTTGGGTTCCGTGTCCACCAAGAGACCCAGTACTTC.

The chain uses TRBV5-1 and TRBJ2-7, with 9 bases identical to TRBD1. The germline gives CDR1 SGHRS, CDR2 YFSETQ. The trim removed 5 bases at V and 3 bases at J, leaving 9 bases unmatched. The CDR3 length is 15 residues. The CDR3: CASSPGQGPFYEQYF. CDR3 nucleotides: TGCGCCAGCAGTCCGGGACAGGGCCCCTTCTACGAGCAGTACTTC.

The CDR3 loop is CASSSLREDSYEQYF. The DNA of the CDR3 is TGTGCCAGCAGTTCGCTTCGTGAAGATTCCTACGAGCAGTACTTC. V is TRBV6-5 and J is TRBJ2-7; D ambiguous. The germline V gene encodes CDR1 MNHEY and CDR2 SVGAGI. The CDR3 totals 15 residues. Trimming took off 4 bases at V and 1 base at J, with 14 bases between the two ends.

There are a few counts of this clonotype. V usage is TRBV7-8 and J usage is TRBJ2-7, with a weak D call TRBD1 (6 bases). The CDR3 sequence is 15 residues long. The V gene lost 2 bases and the J gene lost 3 bases, with 14 bases spanning the gap. CDR1 and CDR2 (germline): SGHVS, FQNEAQ. CDR3: CASSLKQGSLYEQYF. CDR3 sequence (DNA): TGTGCCAGCAGCTTAAAACAGGGTAGCCTCTACGAGCAGTACTTC.

This clonotype was detected many times. J is TRBJ1-5 and V is TRBV2, with TRBD1 matching 8 bases. V shed 4 bases, J shed 4 bases, and the junction held 6 bases outside the gene matches. The CDR3 contains 15 residues. Germline assignment: CDR1 SNHLY and CDR2 FYNNEI. CDR3 coding DNA: TGTGCCAGCAGTGGGACAGGGTCGGTGAATCAGCCCCAGCATTTT. It translates to CASSGTGSVNQPQHF.

This clonotype was detected a few times. This rearrangement joins TRBV14 to TRBJ2-7; D is undetermined. The germline gives CDR1 SGHDN, CDR2 FVKESK. This CDR3 has 13 residues. V was pared by 1 base and J by 6 bases, with 10 bases between. The CDR3 protein is CASSQVRLGEQYF. The CDR3 DNA is TGTGCCAGCAGCCAAGTGCGCCTAGGCGAGCAGTACTTC.

This clonotype came up a few times. The chain uses TRBV19 and TRBJ1-3, with D uncertain. The CDR3 extends over 14 amino acids. Trimming took 10 bases from V and 0 from J, leaving 13 bases between them. Germline CDR1 and CDR2: LNHDA and SQIVND (reference sequence). Here the CDR3 reads CATALGRSGNTIYF. The CDR3 nucleotides are TGTGCCACCGCTTTGGGTCGCTCTGGAAACACCATATATTTT.

This clonotype has just one count. J is TRBJ1-4 and V is TRBV6-5; D is possibly TRBD1 (5 bases). The germline V and J ends were trimmed by 2 bases and 1 base, with 8 bases remaining between them. Germline CDR1 and CDR2: MNHEY and SVGAGI. The CDR3 runs 15 residues. The CDR3: CASSYKGKTNEKLFF. The CDR3 DNA reads TGTGCCAGCAGTTACAAGGGGAAAACTAATGAAAAACTGTTTTTT.

In its sample, this clonotype was seen a few times. The chain joins TRBV5-1 to TRBJ2-7; 10 nucleotides line up with TRBD1. V lost 5 bases to trimming and J lost 6 bases; unmatched junction nucleotides: 8. The CDR3 runs to 14 residues. Germline V gene data show CDR1 as SGHRS and CDR2 as YFSETQ. Here the CDR3 reads CASRPTGGFVEQYF. Here the CDR3 DNA reads TGCGCCAGCAGACCGACAGGGGGCTTCGTCGAGCAGTACTTC.

The CDR3 coding sequence is TGTGCCATTAATGACAGGGTCGCCTACGAGCAGTACTTC. Its protein product is CAINDRVAYEQYF. The chain joins TRBV10-3 to TRBJ2-7, with 7 nucleotides matching TRBD1. Looked up from germline, CDR1 is ENHRY and CDR2 is SYGVKD. The V segment lost 9 bases and the J segment 2 bases; nucleotides outside the gene matches: 7. The CDR3 runs 13 residues.

The CDR3 loop is CASSLVQHQETQYF. CDR3 bases: TGCGCCAGCAGCTTGGTACAGCATCAAGAGACCCAGTACTTC. The chain employs TRBV5-1 and TRBJ2-5; D gene unclear. With 0 bases removed from V and 2 bases from J, the gap between germline ends came to 8 bases. Germline CDR1 reads SGHRS; CDR2 reads YFSETQ. The length of the CDR3 is 14 residues.